Listed below are T cell receptor beta chains from one sample, sequenced in a study of T-cell memory formation after mild COVID-19. MiXCR was run by TCRdb on the 5' RACE reads, yielding one entry per CDR3 protein. The data show about 340,000 distinct CDR3 sequences, less than 20% seen once. The sequenced sample consisted of PBMCs or a T cell subset sorted from them (not recorded which). These receptors originate from a man aged 18 to 29 who had mild COVID-19 (a few samples of this study predate the infection). Cell type and time point are not known. Each CDR3 is given with its conserved first and last residue. D genes are given only for firm matches. Rows give clone size only sometimes, using once, few, many, or a class for an expanded clone.

. TRBJ2-1 TRBV5-5 . CASSGGGLSSYNEQFF TGTGCCAGCAGCGGGGGCGGGTTGAGCTCCTACAATGAGCAGTTCTTC
. TRBJ2-1 TRBV7-3 TRBD2 CASSLTRDYDNEQFF TGTGCCAGCAGCTTAACCAGGGACTATGACAATGAGCAGTTCTTC
. TRBJ2-1 TRBV5-1 . CASSTGAWRATDNEQFF TGCGCCAGCAGCACGGGGGCCTGGCGGGCAACAGACAATGAGCAGTTCTTC
few TRBJ1-5 TRBV7-8 TRBD1 CASSLAHTGEGNQPQHF TGTGCCAGCAGCTTAGCGCATACAGGGGAGGGCAATCAGCCCCAGCATTTT
few TRBJ1-4 TRBV28 TRBD1 CASSKKRGRLEKLFF TGTGCCAGCAGCAAAAAAAGGGGGCGTCTGGAAAAACTGTTTTTT
many TRBJ2-1 TRBV24-1 . CATSDPRLSSYNEQFF TGTGCCACCAGTGACCCCCGCCTGAGCTCCTACAATGAGCAGTTCTTC
many TRBJ2-5 TRBV29-1 TRBD2 CSVGGLAGRETQYF TGCAGCGTTGGAGGTCTAGCGGGGAGAGAGACCCAGTACTTC
. TRBJ1-4 TRBV11-2 . CASSHLPGGEKLFF TGTGCCAGCAGCCATCTCCCCGGGGGTGAAAAACTGTTTTTT
. TRBJ2-1 TRBV7-9 . CASSPVRGNNEQFF TGTGCCAGCAGCCCCGTCCGGGGGAACAATGAGCAGTTCTTC
few TRBJ1-5 TRBV6-5 . CASRRRRAGNQPQHF TGTGCCAGCAGGAGAAGGAGGGCGGGCAATCAGCCCCAGCATTTT
few TRBJ2-1 TRBV19 . CASSKTGYEQFF TGTGCCAGTAGTAAGACCGGGTATGAGCAGTTCTTC
. TRBJ2-1 TRBV7-2 . CASSTVGDPTMNEQFF TGTGCCAGCAGCACGGTTGGGGATCCGACCATGAATGAGCAGTTCTTC
few TRBJ2-7 TRBV2 TRBD1 CASSEGTASSYEQYF TGTGCCAGCAGCGAAGGGACAGCGAGCTCCTACGAGCAGTACTTC
many TRBJ2-3 TRBV7-7 TRBD2 CASSLAGAYTDTQYF TGTGCTAGCAGCTTAGCGGGGGCCTACACAGATACGCAGTATTTT
. TRBJ2-1 TRBV7-9 TRBD1 CASRQGGRDEQFF TGTGCCAGCCGACAGGGGGGACGGGATGAGCAGTTCTTC
. TRBJ1-1 TRBV9 . CASSVGAGAEAFF TGTGCCAGCAGCGTAGGAGCTGGCGCTGAAGCTTTCTTT
few TRBJ1-4 TRBV20-1 TRBD1 CSARDRDNEKLFF TGCAGTGCCAGGGACAGGGACAATGAAAAACTGTTTTTT
. TRBJ2-3 TRBV12-3/TRBV12-4 TRBD2 CASSPGLAADTQYF TGTGCCAGCAGTCCGGGACTAGCGGCAGATACGCAGTATTTT
. TRBJ2-3 TRBV5-4 . CASSFQGASTDTQYF TGTGCCAGCAGCTTCCAGGGTGCTAGCACAGATACGCAGTATTTT
. TRBJ2-3 TRBV18 . CASSLRVLRQEEGGSTDTQYF TGTGCCAGCTCACTCCGGGTGTTGCGGCAAGAGGAGGGGGGGAGCACAGATACGCAGTATTTT
many TRBJ2-7 TRBV27 TRBD1 CASTNGQGVYEQYF TGTGCCAGCACCAATGGACAGGGAGTCTACGAGCAGTACTTC
few TRBJ1-4 TRBV28 . CASRIPPGEKLFF TGTGCCAGCAGAATTCCTCCGGGGGAAAAACTGTTTTTT
few TRBJ1-1 TRBV29-1 . CSARQDLNTEAFF TGCAGCGCCAGACAGGATTTGAACACTGAAGCTTTCTTT
. TRBJ1-2 TRBV9 . CASSASGAYGYTF TGTGCCAGCAGCGCCTCAGGGGCCTATGGCTACACCTTC
. TRBJ1-1 TRBV4-2 . CASSQDGRATEAFF TGTGCCAGCAGCCAAGATGGTAGGGCCACTGAAGCTTTCTTT
. TRBJ1-1 TRBV2 TRBD1 CASSGVPGQGDDPEAFF TGTGCCAGCAGCGGTGTCCCGGGACAGGGCGACGACCCTGAAGCTTTCTTT
. TRBJ1-1 TRBV5-1 . CASRRGDTEAFF TGCGCCAGCAGGAGGGGAGACACTGAAGCTTTCTTT
. TRBJ1-1 TRBV25-1 . CASSAKGRGEAFF TGTGCCAGCAGTGCCAAGGGACGGGGTGAAGCTTTCTTT
few TRBJ2-2 TRBV5-1 . CASSFLGLPTGELFF TGCGCCAGCAGCTTCCTGGGACTTCCCACCGGGGAGCTGTTTTTT
few TRBJ2-3 TRBV11-2 . CATSGSGLPDTQYF TGTGCCACCAGTGGGTCGGGGCTGCCGGATACGCAGTATTTT
. TRBJ2-5 TRBV18 . CASSPSLETQYF TGTGCCAGCTCACCGTCGTTAGAGACCCAGTACTTC
. TRBJ2-3 TRBV24-1 . CATSDPAASTDTQYF TGTGCCACCAGTGATCCAGCAGCAAGCACAGATACGCAGTATTTT
. TRBJ2-7 TRBV6-5 . CASSYSGAKSYEQYF TGTGCCAGCAGTTACTCAGGGGCAAAATCCTACGAGCAGTACTTC
. TRBJ1-4 TRBV2 . CASSEGGDNEKLFF TGTGCCAGCAGTGAAGGAGGGGACAATGAAAAACTGTTTTTT
. TRBJ1-1 TRBV5-5 . CASSLGRRATEAFF TGTGCCAGCAGCTTGGGGCGGAGGGCCACTGAAGCTTTCTTT
. TRBJ1-3 TRBV5-1 . CASSLAGSRFGNTIYF TGCGCCAGCAGCTTGGCCGGGAGCCGTTTTGGAAACACCATATATTTT
. TRBJ2-7 TRBV20-1 TRBD2 CSARTSAEQEQYF TGCAGTGCTAGGACTAGCGCCGAACAGGAGCAGTACTTC
. TRBJ2-7 TRBV7-6 . CASSRTSSSYEQYF TGTGCCAGCAGCCGGACCTCATCCAGCTACGAGCAGTACTTC
many TRBJ2-7 TRBV4-3 TRBD1 CASSQESVGQGISEQYF TGCGCCAGCAGCCAAGAATCCGTCGGACAGGGGATATCCGAGCAGTACTTC
few TRBJ2-5 TRBV12-3/TRBV12-4 . CASSYEILWPQETQYF TGTGCCAGCAGTTATGAGATCTTATGGCCACAAGAGACCCAGTACTTC
. TRBJ2-2 TRBV3-1 . CASTLGPGELFF TGTGCCAGCACCCTAGGACCCGGGGAGCTGTTTTTT
few TRBJ2-5 TRBV7-9 TRBD2 CASSISGLAIETQYF TGTGCCAGCAGCATCTCGGGACTAGCGATAGAGACCCAGTACTTC
once TRBJ2-7 TRBV9 . CASSVDLGEYEQYF TGTGCCAGCAGCGTAGATCTGGGAGAGTACGAGCAGTACTTC
many TRBJ2-5 TRBV5-4 . CASNRRDPGGTQYF TGTGCCAGCAACCGCCGGGACCCTGGGGGGACCCAGTACTTC
. TRBJ1-5 TRBV9 . CASSVDPSNQPQHF TGTGCCAGCAGCGTAGACCCCAGCAATCAGCCCCAGCATTTT
. TRBJ2-3 TRBV5-1 TRBD1 CASSFDRVSKVQYF TGCGCCAGCAGCTTTGACAGGGTATCCAAAGTGCAGTATTTT
. TRBJ2-7 TRBV12-3/TRBV12-4 TRBD2 CASSMASGQYEQYF TGTGCCAGCAGTATGGCTAGCGGCCAATACGAGCAGTACTTC
. TRBJ1-2 TRBV4-1 . CASSQAVGSGYGYTF TGCGCCAGCAGCCAAGCCGTGGGATCTGGGTATGGCTACACCTTC
. TRBJ2-7 TRBV27 TRBD1 CASRTGGLEQYF TGTGCCAGCCGGACAGGGGGACTCGAGCAGTACTTC
few TRBJ1-2 TRBV6-5 . CASSPGADYGYTF TGTGCCAGCAGCCCAGGAGCCGACTATGGCTACACCTTC
. TRBJ2-2 TRBV5-1 . CASSPSHRVTGELFF TGCGCCAGCAGCCCTTCGCACCGAGTCACCGGGGAGCTGTTTTTT
few TRBJ2-7 TRBV4-1 . CASSQSFARGARYEQYF TGCGCCAGCAGCCAATCCTTCGCCCGGGGGGCGAGATACGAGCAGTACTTC
. TRBJ2-1 TRBV18 . CASSSNTGNDEQFF TGTGCCAGCTCATCTAACACAGGGAACGATGAGCAGTTCTTC
. TRBJ1-1 TRBV18 . CASSHREVDTEAFF TGTGCCAGCTCCCACAGGGAGGTCGACACTGAAGCTTTCTTT